The rows below give T cell receptor beta chains drawn from one sample of a study of shared clonotypes between healthy human individuals. Profiled with immunoSEQ multiplex PCR; TCRdb holds only in-frame clones, not every one. The sample carries 600,000 to 700,000 clones, about 80% recorded once. Input material: memory CD4+ T cells sorted from blood. These receptors were obtained from a woman in her twenties or thirties in good health. The CDR3 runs from the conserved cysteine through the conserved F or W. The D gene is left open where the match is weak. Part of the rows lack a size; the others show once, few, many or a class for expanded clones.

TRBJ1-1 TRBV2 - - TGTGCCACTGAAAGGGGGAGGAGTGGGACTGAAGCTTTCTTT CATERGRSGTEAFF
TRBJ2-7 TRBV27 - - TGTGCCAGCAGTCCAGGTGGGGAGCAGTACTTC CASSPGGEQYF
TRBJ2-1 TRBV18 TRBD1 - TGTGCCAGCTCACCTGGACAGGGGAGAAGCAATGAGCAGTTCTTC CASSPGQGRSNEQFF
TRBJ1-4 TRBV7-9 TRBD1 - TGTGCCAGCAGCAAGGGACAGGGGACTGAAAAACTGTTTTTT CASSKGQGTEKLFF
TRBJ2-5 TRBV11-2 - - TGTGCCAGCAGCTTAACAGTACGTGAAGAGACCCAGTACTTC CASSLTVREETQYF
TRBJ2-5 TRBV5-1 - - TGCGCCAGCAGCTCGGGACTTCGCGGGAAGACCCAGTACTTC CASSSGLRGKTQYF
TRBJ2-2 TRBV11-3 - - TGTGCCAGCAGCCCCGGGACCGGGGAGCTGTTTTTT CASSPGTGELFF
TRBJ2-5 TRBV5-4 - - TGTGCCAGCAGTTTCCGGACAGCAGTCCAAGAGACCCAGTACTTC CASSFRTAVQETQYF
TRBJ2-5 TRBV19 - - TGTGCCAGTAGTTTAGGTGGTGCAGAGACCCAGTACTTC CASSLGGAETQYF
TRBJ2-1 TRBV11-2 TRBD2 few TGTGCCAGCAGCTTACAAACTAGCGGGAGGGGCGAGCAGTTCTTC CASSLQTSGRGEQFF
TRBJ2-2 TRBV19 - - TGTGCCAGTATGCAGGCAGGGATGAACACCGGGGAGCTGTTTTTT CASMQAGMNTGELFF
TRBJ2-2 TRBV9 - - TGTGCCAGCAGCGTAGAGAGGGCCTTCGACACCGGGGAGCTGTTTTTT CASSVERAFDTGELFF
TRBJ2-3 TRBV27 - - TGTGCCAGCAGTTCGATCACAGATACGCAGTATTTT CASSSITDTQYF
TRBJ2-1 TRBV28 - - TGTGCCAGCAGTTTAATAAGGGAGCAGTTCTTC CASSLIREQFF
TRBJ1-1 TRBV5-1 TRBD1 - TGCGCCAGCAGCTTTGGACAGGGGATTGAAGCTTTCTTT CASSFGQGIEAFF
TRBJ2-7 TRBV6-5 TRBD2 - TGTGCCAGCAAGACTAGCGGGAGGCCCGACGAGCAGTACTTC CASKTSGRPDEQYF
TRBJ2-3 TRBV5-1 - few TGCGCCAGCAGCTACACAGATACGCAGTATTTT CASSYTDTQYF
TRBJ2-1 TRBV5-1 TRBD2 - TGCGCCAGCAGCTTGGGGGCCGCCGGGGCGGGAGGTTACAATGAGCAGTTCTTC CASSLGAAGAGGYNEQFF
TRBJ2-1 TRBV2 - - TGTGCCAGCAGTCGTGATACGGGAGCAGAGGGGTTCTTC CASSRDTGAEGFF
TRBJ1-1 TRBV18 TRBD1 - TGTGCCAGCTCAAGCAAGGGACAGCTGAACACTGAAGCTTTCTTT CASSSKGQLNTEAFF
TRBJ2-2 TRBV2 - few TGTGCCAGCAGTGGGGTAGGCGGGGAGCTGTTTTTT CASSGVGGELFF
TRBJ2-2 TRBV27 - - TGTGCCAGCAGTTCCGGACAGAACACCGGGGAGCTGTTTTTT CASSSGQNTGELFF
TRBJ2-7 TRBV27 - - TGTGCCAGCAGTACTGACCCCGGCAGTTATCCCCCCGAGCAGTACTTC CASSTDPGSYPPEQYF
TRBJ1-1 TRBV6-5 - - TGTGCCAGCAGTTACTCGCTCGGGGACACTGAAGCTTTCTTT CASSYSLGDTEAFF
TRBJ1-3 TRBV11-2 TRBD1 - TGTGCCAGCAGCTCCCAGGGGGCGGGAAACACCATATATTTT CASSSQGAGNTIYF
TRBJ2-1 TRBV25-1 - - TGTGCCAGCAGTGAAATGACAGTTGACGATGAGCAGTTCTTC CASSEMTVDDEQFF
TRBJ2-4 TRBV28 - - TGTGCCACCCGAAATCCTCCGGCGGCTCCAGCCAAAAACATTCAGTACTTC CATRNPPAAPAKNIQYF
TRBJ2-3 TRBV27 - - TGTGCCAGCAGAGAAGCGACCACAGATACGCAGTATTTT CASREATTDTQYF
TRBJ2-5 TRBV9 TRBD2 - TGTGCCAGCAGCGACCGCCAGCGGGGACCGGAGACCCAGTACTTC CASSDRQRGPETQYF
TRBJ2-3 TRBV6-5 TRBD2 - TGTGCCAGCAAAGCTAGCGGAGGCACAGATACGCAGTATTTT CASKASGGTDTQYF
TRBJ1-4 TRBV6-9 - - TGTGCCAGCAGCCAGCGGGGCTTTTATGAAAAACTGTTTTTT CASSQRGFYEKLFF
TRBJ2-2 TRBV14 - - TGTGCCAGCAGCCAAGATCATCGTAGTTTGCTCGGGGAGCTGTTTTTT CASSQDHRSLLGELFF
TRBJ2-7 TRBV10-3 - - TGTGCCATCAGTGCGACGGGTCCAGTTTCCTACGAGCAGTACTTC CAISATGPVSYEQYF
TRBJ2-5 TRBV7-8 - - TGTGCCAGCAGCCCACCCTCGGTGGGGCCTCGAGAGACCCAGTACTTC CASSPPSVGPRETQYF
TRBJ2-5 TRBV10-3 - - TGTGCCATTGGAGGGGGAGAGACCCAGTACTTC CAIGGGETQYF
TRBJ2-1 TRBV5-1 - few TGCGCCAGCAGCTTGGCGGCGGCCTCCTACAATGAGCAGTTCTTC CASSLAAASYNEQFF
TRBJ1-1 TRBV6-1 - many TGTGCCAGCAGTGAAAGTCATTTGAACACTGAAGCTTTCTTT CASSESHLNTEAFF
TRBJ2-5 TRBV2 - - TGTGCCAGCTCAATAGGACAGTGGGAGACCCAGTACTTC CASSIGQWETQYF
TRBJ1-1 TRBV7-3 - - TGTGCCAGCAGCGCGGAAACAGGAAATGAAGCTTTCTTT CASSAETGNEAFF
TRBJ2-6 TRBV5-1 - few TGCGCCAGCAGCCCCGGGACATCTGGGGCCAACGTCCTGACTTTC CASSPGTSGANVLTF
TRBJ2-3 TRBV2 TRBD1 - TGTGCCAGCAGTGAAGTGGGACAGGACACAGATACGCAGTATTTT CASSEVGQDTDTQYF
TRBJ2-7 TRBV23-1 - few TGCGCCAGAGACACAGACCCCTACGAGCAGTACTTC CARDTDPYEQYF
TRBJ1-2 TRBV5-6 TRBD1 - TGTGCCAGCAGCTTGGGACAGGGGAGGTATGGCTACACCTTC CASSLGQGRYGYTF
TRBJ1-4 TRBV19 - - TGTGCCAGCACCGGGACACAGACTGAAAAACTGTTTTTT CASTGTQTEKLFF
TRBJ1-4 TRBV7-9 - once TGTGCCAGCAGCTCAGACAGGTCTACTAATGAAAAACTGTTTTTT CASSSDRSTNEKLFF
TRBJ2-5 TRBV6-1 - once TGTGCCAGCAGTGTAAGTCTACAGGGAATTGGAGAGACCCAGTACTTC CASSVSLQGIGETQYF
TRBJ1-2 TRBV28 - - TGTGCCAGCAGTTTTCGGTGGCAGGCCCATAGCTATGGCTACACCTTC CASSFRWQAHSYGYTF
TRBJ1-3 TRBV7-7 - - TGTGCCAGCAGCCAGAGTCTAAGCTCTGGAAACACCATATATTTT CASSQSLSSGNTIYF
TRBJ2-2 TRBV2 - few TGTGCCAGCAGAGGGCGGACGAACACCGGGGAGCTGTTTTTT CASRGRTNTGELFF